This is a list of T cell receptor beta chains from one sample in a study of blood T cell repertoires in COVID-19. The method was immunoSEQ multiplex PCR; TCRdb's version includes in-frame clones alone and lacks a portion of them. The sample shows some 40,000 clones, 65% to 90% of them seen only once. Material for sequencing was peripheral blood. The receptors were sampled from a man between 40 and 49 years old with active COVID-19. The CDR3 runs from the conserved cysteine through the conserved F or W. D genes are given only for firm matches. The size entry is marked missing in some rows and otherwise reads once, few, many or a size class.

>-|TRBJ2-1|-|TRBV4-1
TGCGCCAGCAGCCAGGAGGGGCTAGCGTACAATGAGCAGTTCTTC
CASSQEGLAYNEQFF
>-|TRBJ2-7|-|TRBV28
TGTGCCAGCAGTACCGGCTACGGCGGGTGGTACGAGCAGTACTTC
CASSTGYGGWYEQYF
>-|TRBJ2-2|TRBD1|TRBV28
TGTGCCAGGGCTCCAGGACAGGACCAAAAAAACACCGGGGAGCTGTTTTTT
CARAPGQDQKNTGELFF
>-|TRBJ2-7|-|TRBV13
TGTGCCAGCAGCCGAACCGGGACACCAAGGTACTTC
CASSRTGTPRYF
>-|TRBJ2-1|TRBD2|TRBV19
TGTGCCAGTAGTAGATCCTCTCTAGCGGGAGGGCCGGGGTACAATGAGCAGTTCTTC
CASSRSSLAGGPGYNEQFF
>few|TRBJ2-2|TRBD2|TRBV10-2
TGCGCCAGCACTGCGGGAGGGCCGAGCACCGGGGAGCTGTTTTTT
CASTAGGPSTGELFF
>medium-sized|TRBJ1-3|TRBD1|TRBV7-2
TGTGCCAGCAGCCTGGGACAGGGAAACACCATATATTTT
CASSLGQGNTIYF
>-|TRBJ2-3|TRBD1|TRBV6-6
TGTGCCAGCATATCCCGGGACAGGGGGTCGACAGATACGCAGTATTTT
CASISRDRGSTDTQYF
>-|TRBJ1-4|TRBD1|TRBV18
TGTGCCAGCTCACCAGGGACAGGGGAAAAACTGTTTTTT
CASSPGTGEKLFF
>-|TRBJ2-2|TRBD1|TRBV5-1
TGCGCCAGCAGCTCCCAATTGGGGACAGGGAACACCGGGGAGCTGTTTTTT
CASSSQLGTGNTGELFF
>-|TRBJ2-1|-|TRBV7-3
TGTGCCAGCAGCGCTAACGGGTTGAGCTCCTACAATGAGCAGTTCTTC
CASSANGLSSYNEQFF
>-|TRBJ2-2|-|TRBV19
TGTGCCAGTAGTCCAGGGCCCGCGAACACCGGGGAGCTGTTTTTT
CASSPGPANTGELFF
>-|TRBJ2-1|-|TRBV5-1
TGCGCCAGCAGCTTGTACAGCTTGGGCCAGGTCATCAATGAGCAGTTCTTC
CASSLYSLGQVINEQFF
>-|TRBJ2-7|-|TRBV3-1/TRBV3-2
TGTGCCAGCAGCCGGGGCACCTACGAGCAGTACTTC
CASSRGTYEQYF
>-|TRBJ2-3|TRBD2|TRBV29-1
TGCAGCGTTGATTCTAGCGGGGCAGATACGCAGTATTTT
CSVDSSGADTQYF
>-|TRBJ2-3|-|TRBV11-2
TGTGCCAGCAGCTTAGCGGGAGTTACAGATACGCAGTATTTT
CASSLAGVTDTQYF
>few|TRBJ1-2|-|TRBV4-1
TGCGCCAGCAGCCAAGTCGGTGAGGGTAACTATGGCTACACCTTC
CASSQVGEGNYGYTF
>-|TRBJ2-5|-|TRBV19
TGTGCCAGTAGTATAGGTCTCAACCGGGAAACCCAGTACTTC
CASSIGLNRETQYF
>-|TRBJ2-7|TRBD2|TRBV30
TGTGCCTGGGGGGGGACTAGCGGGAGATCTCTCTGGCAGTACTTC
CAWGGTSGRSLWQYF
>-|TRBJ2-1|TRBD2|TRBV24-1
TGTGCCACCAGTGAGGCCACTAGCGGGACATACAATGAGCAGTTCTTC
CATSEATSGTYNEQFF
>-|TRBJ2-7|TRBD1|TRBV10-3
TGTGCCACCTCGGACAGGGGGCAGGACGAGCAGTACTTC
CATSDRGQDEQYF
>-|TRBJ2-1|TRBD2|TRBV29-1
TGCAGCGTTGAAGGGTTGACTAGCGGGAGGGCCGTTGAAGGTGAGCAGTTCTTC
CSVEGLTSGRAVEGEQFF
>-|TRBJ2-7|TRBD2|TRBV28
TGTGCCAGCGGCACCCTAGCGGGGTCCTACGAGCAGTACTTC
CASGTLAGSYEQYF
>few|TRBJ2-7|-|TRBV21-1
TGTGCCAGCAGCAAAGGTACGGGGTCCTACGAGCAGTACTTC
CASSKGTGSYEQYF
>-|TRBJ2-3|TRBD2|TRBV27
TGTGCCAGCAGTTTATCGCGGGGGAGGACAGATACGCAGTATTTT
CASSLSRGRTDTQYF
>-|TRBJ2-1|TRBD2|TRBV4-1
TGCGCCAGCAGCCAACTCGACAGGTCGGCTAGCGGGAGATCTAATGAGCAGTTCTTC
CASSQLDRSASGRSNEQFF
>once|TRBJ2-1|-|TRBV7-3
TGTGCCAGCAGCATAAACTTACAGTACAATGAGCAGTTCTTC
CASSINLQYNEQFF
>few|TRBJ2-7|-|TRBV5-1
TGCGCCAGCAGCGGATCGACAGGTGCAGTTTCCTACGAGCAGTACTTC
CASSGSTGAVSYEQYF
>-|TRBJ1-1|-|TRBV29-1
TGCAGCGTGGACAGCGGAGCTTTCTTT
CSVDSGAFF
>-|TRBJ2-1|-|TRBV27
TGTGCCAGCAGTTCCGCTAGTTTCGCTGAGCAGTTCTTC
CASSSASFAEQFF
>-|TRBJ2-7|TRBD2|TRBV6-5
TGTGCCAGCACCCTGGGACTAGTATTCGACGAGCAGTACTTC
CASTLGLVFDEQYF
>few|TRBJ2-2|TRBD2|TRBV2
TGTGCCAGCAGGGGGCCCGGGGGGTTCACCGGGGAGCTGTTTTTT
CASRGPGGFTGELFF
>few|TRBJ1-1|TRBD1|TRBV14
TGTGCCAGCAGCCAAGTGGGCAGGGGGCTTAACACTGAAGCTTTCTTT
CASSQVGRGLNTEAFF
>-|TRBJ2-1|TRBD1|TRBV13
TGTGCCAGCAGCGGACAGGGGGCGAATGAGCAGTTCTTC
CASSGQGANEQFF